This TCR beta chain appears in the sequencing data of a study of CD4+ T cells in melanoma. Study-level findings and limits: Diverse differentiation states were reported for melanoma neoantigen-specific CD4+ T cells. A reported correlation linked neoantigen-specific CD4+ T cells to CD8+, macrophage and B cell function.

Turning to this clone: Its antigen is not known.

Clones were sequenced by immunoSEQ multiplex PCR, and TCRdb holds only the in-frame ones, with some missing. The data contain roughly 60,000 clones, roughly two thirds of them singletons. The TCR originated in a human donor with melanoma. Sequenced input: tumor tissue.

In DNA form, the CDR3 reads TGTGCCTGGAGCCGCGGGGGGTTGACAGATACGCAGTATTTT. Translating it yields CAWSRGGLTDTQYF. The chain is built from TRBV30 and TRBJ2-3; 8 bases map to TRBD2. The J segment lost 3 bases and the V segment lost 3 bases, leaving 5 bases of the junction unmatched. This CDR3 has 14 residues. Germline-derived CDR1 and CDR2 are GTSNPN and SVGIG (reference sequence).